This is a list of T cell receptor beta chains from one sample in a study of regulatory T cells in long-lasting Graves disease. TCRdb reanalysed the multiplex PCR reads using MiXCR and keeps one entry per CDR3 protein. Of over 350,000 distinct CDR3 sequences in the sample, about 14% were seen once. The data also belong to a second study, concerning T cells in Graves' hyperthyroidism and ophthalmopathy.

The starting material was peripheral blood mononuclear cells (PBMCs), obtained at new diagnosis, from a patient treated with antithyroid drugs. These TCRs come from a woman between 50 and 59 years old with Graves disease. Both conserved end residues are part of each CDR3. The order of the fields is J gene, D gene, V gene, clone size, CDR3 DNA, CDR3 protein. The D gene is left open where the match is weak. Clone size appears in some rows only: once, few, many, or a class for an expanded clone.

j_gene: TRBJ2-3
d_gene: .
v_gene: TRBV7-9
abundance: .
CDR3nt: TGTGCCAGCAGCCACGAGGGGGGGAGAATTGGAACGCAGTATTTT
CDR3aa: CASSHEGGRIGTQYF

j_gene: TRBJ2-5
d_gene: TRBD2
v_gene: TRBV19
abundance: .
CDR3nt: TGTGCCACCGCCTCTAGCGGAACGTTCCAAGAGACCCAGTACTTC
CDR3aa: CATASSGTFQETQYF

j_gene: TRBJ1-4
d_gene: .
v_gene: TRBV16
abundance: many
CDR3nt: TGTGCCAGCAGCTTTTCCTCCGGGACGGCGGGAAAACTGTTTTTT
CDR3aa: CASSFSSGTAGKLFF

j_gene: TRBJ2-1
d_gene: TRBD1
v_gene: TRBV5-1
abundance: many
CDR3nt: TGTGCCAGCAGCTTTAACAGGGGTAGCAATGAGCAGTTCTTC
CDR3aa: CASSFNRGSNEQFF

j_gene: TRBJ1-2
d_gene: TRBD1
v_gene: TRBV28
abundance: .
CDR3nt: TGTGCCAGCAGTTTATTAGGGACAGGTTCCTTGAACTATGGCTACACCTTC
CDR3aa: CASSLLGTGSLNYGYTF

j_gene: TRBJ2-3
d_gene: TRBD2
v_gene: TRBV7-2
abundance: many
CDR3nt: TGTGCCAGCAGCTTAGAGGGACTAGCAGCCTTGGGAACAGATACGCAGTATTTT
CDR3aa: CASSLEGLAALGTDTQYF

j_gene: TRBJ1-2
d_gene: .
v_gene: TRBV19
abundance: .
CDR3nt: TGTGCCAGTAGTGACGGGATTTCTGGCTACACCTTC
CDR3aa: CASSDGISGYTF

j_gene: TRBJ2-3
d_gene: .
v_gene: TRBV28
abundance: many
CDR3nt: TGTGCCAGCAAGGGTTTCAGCGCCGCGGATACGCAGTATTTT
CDR3aa: CASKGFSAADTQYF

j_gene: TRBJ2-5
d_gene: .
v_gene: TRBV14
abundance: .
CDR3nt: TGTGCCAGCAGCCCCCCTAGCATACGAGAGACCCAGTACTTC
CDR3aa: CASSPPSIRETQYF

j_gene: TRBJ2-7
d_gene: .
v_gene: TRBV28
abundance: few
CDR3nt: TGTGCCAGCAGTTTGAGACCTAACAAGGCCCTGGGCGAGCAGTACTTC
CDR3aa: CASSLRPNKALGEQYF

j_gene: TRBJ2-1
d_gene: TRBD2
v_gene: TRBV4-1
abundance: few
CDR3nt: TGCGCCAGCAGCCAGGGCGACCGAATAGCGGGAGGGCCGGGGAATGAGCAGTTCTTC
CDR3aa: CASSQGDRIAGGPGNEQFF

j_gene: TRBJ1-1
d_gene: TRBD1
v_gene: TRBV5-6
abundance: few
CDR3nt: TGTGCCAGCAGCCCGGGAGGACAGGGTGGAGCTTTCTTT
CDR3aa: CASSPGGQGGAFF

j_gene: TRBJ2-7
d_gene: .
v_gene: TRBV7-8
abundance: many
CDR3nt: TGTGCCAGCAGCTTACCGGGACGGCACGACGAGCAGTACTTC
CDR3aa: CASSLPGRHDEQYF

j_gene: TRBJ1-5
d_gene: TRBD1
v_gene: TRBV6-1
abundance: many
CDR3nt: TGTGCCAGCAGCCCCGGGACAGGGGGAGATCAGCCCCAGCATTTT
CDR3aa: CASSPGTGGDQPQHF

j_gene: TRBJ2-7
d_gene: TRBD1
v_gene: TRBV6-1
abundance: many
CDR3nt: TGTGCCAGCAGTCGGCCGGGACAGGCGGGCGAGCAGTACTTC
CDR3aa: CASSRPGQAGEQYF

j_gene: TRBJ2-2
d_gene: TRBD1
v_gene: TRBV24-1
abundance: .
CDR3nt: TGTGCCACCAGTCGACAGGGTATCACCGGGGAGCTGTTTTTT
CDR3aa: CATSRQGITGELFF

j_gene: TRBJ2-4
d_gene: .
v_gene: TRBV5-4
abundance: .
CDR3nt: TGTGCCAGCAGCTCGATGTCGGAAAGGAAAAACATTCAGTACTTC
CDR3aa: CASSSMSERKNIQYF

j_gene: TRBJ2-3
d_gene: .
v_gene: TRBV10-3
abundance: .
CDR3nt: TGTGCCATCAGTGAGGGTGGAGGGCTCACAGATACGCAGTATTTT
CDR3aa: CAISEGGGLTDTQYF

j_gene: TRBJ2-2
d_gene: .
v_gene: TRBV11-2
abundance: .
CDR3nt: TGTGCCAGCAGCTTACTGAGGGAGGACACCGGGGAGCTGTTTTTT
CDR3aa: CASSLLREDTGELFF

j_gene: TRBJ2-1
d_gene: .
v_gene: TRBV11-2
abundance: many
CDR3nt: TGTGCCAGCAGCCAGGGCTTTAGCGCCAATGAGCAGTTCTTC
CDR3aa: CASSQGFSANEQFF

j_gene: TRBJ2-7
d_gene: TRBD2
v_gene: TRBV7-9
abundance: few
CDR3nt: TGTGCCAGCAGCTCCCCAAGCGGGAGAAGTTACGAGCAGTACTTC
CDR3aa: CASSSPSGRSYEQYF

j_gene: TRBJ2-5
d_gene: TRBD1
v_gene: TRBV28
abundance: many
CDR3nt: TGTGCCAGCAGAACCCCCACAGGGGGCGGGGAGACCCAGTACTTC
CDR3aa: CASRTPTGGGETQYF

j_gene: TRBJ1-1
d_gene: .
v_gene: TRBV7-9
abundance: many
CDR3nt: TGTGCCAGCATCTCACTAATAGGTACTGAAGCTTTCTTT
CDR3aa: CASISLIGTEAFF

j_gene: TRBJ2-2
d_gene: TRBD1
v_gene: TRBV5-5
abundance: .
CDR3nt: TGTGCCAGCAGCTTCGGGACAGCCGGGGACACCGGGGAGCTGTTTTTT
CDR3aa: CASSFGTAGDTGELFF

j_gene: TRBJ2-7
d_gene: TRBD1
v_gene: TRBV5-1
abundance: .
CDR3nt: TGCGCCAGCAGAACCGGGACAGAGAAATACGAGCGGTACTTC
CDR3aa: CASRTGTEKYERYF

j_gene: TRBJ2-7
d_gene: TRBD2
v_gene: TRBV6-1
abundance: .
CDR3nt: TGTGCCAGTCATCGTAGCGGGTTGTACGAGCAGTACTTC
CDR3aa: CASHRSGLYEQYF

j_gene: TRBJ2-7
d_gene: .
v_gene: TRBV5-1
abundance: many
CDR3nt: TGCGCCAGCAGCCACACAGGCTCCTACGAGCAGTACTTC
CDR3aa: CASSHTGSYEQYF

j_gene: TRBJ1-1
d_gene: .
v_gene: TRBV30
abundance: few
CDR3nt: TGTGCCTGGAGTCGGCAGTTTGAAGCTTTCTTT
CDR3aa: CAWSRQFEAFF

j_gene: TRBJ2-5
d_gene: .
v_gene: TRBV25-1
abundance: .
CDR3nt: TGTGCCAGCAGGGGGGGGGCGACCCAGTACTTC
CDR3aa: CASRGGATQYF

j_gene: TRBJ2-3
d_gene: .
v_gene: TRBV10-1
abundance: .
CDR3nt: TGCGCCAGCAGTCGGACCCAGGGTTCGGTAGATACGCAGTATTTT
CDR3aa: CASSRTQGSVDTQYF

j_gene: TRBJ2-7
d_gene: .
v_gene: TRBV5-1
abundance: .
CDR3nt: TGCGCCAGCAGCCGCGATTTAAACTCCTACGAGCAGTACTTC
CDR3aa: CASSRDLNSYEQYF

j_gene: TRBJ2-7
d_gene: TRBD2
v_gene: TRBV11-2
abundance: many
CDR3nt: TGTGCCAGCAGCTTAGCGTATGGGCGGCTAGCGGGAGCGTTGAAAGCCGAGCAGTACTTC
CDR3aa: CASSLAYGRLAGALKAEQYF

j_gene: TRBJ1-1
d_gene: .
v_gene: TRBV7-3
abundance: few
CDR3nt: TGTGCCAGCAGCTTAACCGCCGGGGGAGGGGACACTGAAGCTTTCTTT
CDR3aa: CASSLTAGGGDTEAFF

j_gene: TRBJ2-7
d_gene: TRBD2
v_gene: TRBV4-2
abundance: few
CDR3nt: TGTGCCAGCAGCCAAGTACTAGCGGGAGGCCCATATCGCGACGAGCAGTACTTC
CDR3aa: CASSQVLAGGPYRDEQYF

j_gene: TRBJ2-5
d_gene: TRBD1
v_gene: TRBV7-2
abundance: .
CDR3nt: TGTGCCAGCAGCTTCGGGGACAGGGCGGAGACCCAGTACTTC
CDR3aa: CASSFGDRAETQYF

j_gene: TRBJ1-6
d_gene: .
v_gene: TRBV25-1
abundance: .
CDR3nt: TGTGCCAGCAGTGTGGAGCGGACTAATTCACCCCTCCACTTT
CDR3aa: CASSVERTNSPLHF